Here is one T cell receptor (beta chain) with its context. The antigen is unknown. Whole-blood total RNA was extracted without T cell sorting. Germline lookup yields CDR1 MNHNY and CDR2 SVGAGI (reference sequence). The CDR3 is 14 residues long. TCRdb reprocessed the 5' RACE reads, with one entry per CDR3 protein and no DNA. Its clone listing holds about 330,000 distinct CDR3 sequences. The data were obtained in a study of monozygotic twins with inflammatory bowel disease. Study-level findings and limits: IBD patients carried less diverse TCRbeta repertoires (inverse Simpson) than healthy co-twins.

Sequenced sample: blood. The chain is built from TRBV6-6 and TRBJ2-5; the TRBD2 assignment by TCRdb is unverifiable without DNA. The clonotype was recovered from a human donor with ulcerative colitis or Crohn's disease, or a healthy co-twin of an affected twin (not recorded which). The CDR3 sequence is CASSPLQGEGAQYF.